The entry below gives a single TCR beta chain sequence along with its context. No cognate antigen has been identified for it. Base-call qualities are not available, and no considerably larger clone is one nucleotide away. The data are from a study of siplizumab effects on memory and regulatory T cells (dated by TCRdb to the late 2010s). About the study as a whole: The study examined how the anti-CD2 antibody siplizumab affects alloreactive T-cell subsets in allogeneic mixed lymphocyte reactions built from human PBMCs. Overall study results and their limits: Roughly 80-95% of proliferating CD4+ or CD8+ clones could not be assigned a naive or memory phenotype. Because sequences below about 10^-5 frequency were poorly captured, only a minor fraction of alloreactive clones could be mapped to unstimulated subsets. Compared with memory T cells, unstimulated naive T cells appeared more diverse, and naive cells seemed to make a substantial contribution to the alloresponse. Siplizumab significantly lowered the cumulative frequency of alloreactive sequences that could be traced to unstimulated CD4+ memory T cells. The suppressive function of proliferating Tregs from siplizumab cultures was not functionally confirmed. Among mappable alloreactive CD4+ clones, the Treg-derived fraction averaged around 63% with siplizumab versus around 27% in control reactions.

The CDR3 measures 15 amino acids from cysteine to phenylalanine. Here the CDR3 DNA is all that survives: 45 bases in frame from base 1. CDR1 MNHEY and CDR2 SMNVEV were looked up in the germline V gene (reference sequence). V gives up 6 bases and J gives up 0 bases, and the segment between their germline ends measures 12 bases. TCRbeta CDR3 sequencing was performed on sorted unstimulated T cells and on proliferating T cells recovered from mixed lymphocyte reactions. Fresh whole blood from approximately 9 HLA-typed healthy donors was used to isolate PBMCs. To prepare the library, the immunoSEQ multiplex PCR assay was applied. The deep sequencing platform assayed approximately 100,000 TCR templates per sample. Genomic DNA extracted from sorted T cells was the material used for TCRbeta CDR3 sequencing. As for how the authors treated the data: The R programming language was used for clonal analysis of the TCRbeta CDR3 data. Comparing unstimulated samples against CFSE-low samples taken after the reaction was how alloreactive CD4+ and CD8+ clones were defined. Regulatory or non-regulatory origin of alloreactive CD4+ clones was assigned by matching sequences to the sorted unstimulated Treg and non-Treg repertoires. TCRdb took this table from immuneACCESS and kept in-frame rearrangements with V and J called. Such tables lack part of the clones; where checked against another copy, unresolved V genes explain under half of the gap, and the rest is unexplained. V and J calls and clone size are as listed in that table; D and trimming were resolved from the DNA. The sample yields some 75,000 clones; approximately 93% were counted once. The ten largest clones take up 4.5% to 5% of the sample.

The sample comprised CD8+ T cells sorted from blood. The source of this sequence is a human donor in good health. The rearranged chain carries TRBV27 and TRBJ2-1; matching of 5 bases hints at TRBD1 as the D gene. At the DNA level, the sequence is TGTGCCAGCAGGGCGACAGTAGGCTCCTACAATGAGCAGTTCTTC. This is translated as CASRATVGSYNEQFF.